This TCR beta chain was captured in a study of early T cells in non-severe SARS-CoV-2 infection. Study-level background: RNA in bulk from unsorted whole blood was sequenced, and chains were unpaired.

In this sample, this clonotype turned up a few times. Antigen: not known. With 5 bases removed from V and 7 bases from J, the gap between germline ends came to 6 bases. Germline CDR1 is SEHNR and CDR2 is FQNEAQ (reference sequence). This CDR3 has 12 residues. Unique molecular identifiers were added to individual cDNA molecules. TCRdb re-derived calls from the 5' RACE reads in MiXCR, one entry per CDR3 protein. The sample yields tens of thousands of distinct CDR3 sequences, 14% seen once. Notes on the study in general: CD4 and private specificities were missed by VDJdb matching, which favored anti-spike CD8 responses.

V is TRBV7-9 and J is TRBJ1-6, with D hard to call. Sequenced sample: whole blood. The clonotype comes from an adult who was a healthcare worker with PCR-confirmed SARS-CoV-2 infection or an uninfected control (not recorded which). The CDR3 bases are TGTGCCAGCAGCACCAAAAATTCACCCCTCCACTTT. Residues: CASSTKNSPLHF.